This T cell receptor (beta chain) was captured by sequencing in a study of T cell responses to AZD1222 COVID-19 vaccine. Study context: Researchers grouped second doses given at about 4 or about 12 weeks into one pool.

Study-level results: Donors in the cohort were predominantly white British and more often female, and clonal diversity was possibly underestimated.

As concerns this clone: Antigen: not known.

Here immunoSEQ multiplex PCR was the method, and the copy in TCRdb shows in-frame clones only, minus some. The repertoire has some 92,000 clones, 70% to 90% of them found once; the top ten carry about 2.5%. This specimen consisted of peripheral blood, obtained on day 0 of AZD1222 vaccination. This receptor was identified in an adult in good health.

CDR3 nucleotide sequence: TGTGCCAGCAGCACGGGACTAGCGGGAGCTACCGGGGAGCTGTTTTTT. The encoded protein is CASSTGLAGATGELFF. V usage is TRBV7-9 and J usage is TRBJ2-2; 14 bases line up with TRBD2. V lost 5 bases to trimming and J lost 5 bases; unmatched junction nucleotides: 4. This CDR3 region has 16 residues. Germline CDR1 SEHNR, CDR2 FQNEAQ (reference sequence).